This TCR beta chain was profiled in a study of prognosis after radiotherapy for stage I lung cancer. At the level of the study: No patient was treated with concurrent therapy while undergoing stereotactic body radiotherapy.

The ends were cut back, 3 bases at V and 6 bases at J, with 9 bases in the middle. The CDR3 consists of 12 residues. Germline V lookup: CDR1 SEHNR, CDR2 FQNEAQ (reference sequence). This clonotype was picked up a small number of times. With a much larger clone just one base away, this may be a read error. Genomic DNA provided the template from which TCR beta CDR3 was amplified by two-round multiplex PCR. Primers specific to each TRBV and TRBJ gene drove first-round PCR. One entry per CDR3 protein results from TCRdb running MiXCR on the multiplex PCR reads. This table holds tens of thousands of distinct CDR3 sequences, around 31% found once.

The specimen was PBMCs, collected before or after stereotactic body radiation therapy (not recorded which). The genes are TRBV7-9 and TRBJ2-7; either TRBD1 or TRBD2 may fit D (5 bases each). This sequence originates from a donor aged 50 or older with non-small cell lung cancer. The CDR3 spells CASSLGTGEQYF. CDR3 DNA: TGTGCCAGCAGCTTGGGGACCGGCGAGCAGTACTTC.